This passage covers 7 T cell receptor beta chains from one sample sequenced in a study of blood T cell repertoires in COVID-19. Sequencing used immunoSEQ multiplex PCR; TCRdb keeps in-frame clones, though not all of them. Of about 120,000 clones listed, over 75% are singletons. The sample consisted of peripheral blood. These receptors came from a man in his sixties with acute or convalescent COVID-19.

The gene calls are TRBV5-1 and TRBJ2-1; 7 positions agree with TRBD2. The CDR3 is made up of 15 amino acids. In germline, CDR1 is SGHRS, CDR2 YFSETQ. Trimming removed 2 bases from V and 4 bases from J; junction bases left unmatched: 6. CDR3 sequence: CASSLAGLPYNEQFF. CDR3 DNA: TGCGCCAGCAGCTTAGCGGGACTACCGTACAATGAGCAGTTCTTC. The full variable domain, completed using reference TRBV5-1 and TRBJ2-1, is KAGVTQTPRYLIKTRGQQVTLSCSPISGHRSVSWYQQTPGQGLQFLFEYFSETQRNKGNFPGRFSGRQFSNSRSEMNVSTLELGDSALYLCASSLAGLPYNEQFFGPGTRLTVL.

The rearrangement links TRBV6-5 to TRBJ1-5; D uncertain. The V and J ends lost 5 bases and 3 bases respectively, with 8 bases between them. The CDR3 extends over 13 amino acids. CDR1 is MNHEY, CDR2 SVGAGI, per germline. The CDR3 DNA reads TGTGCCAGCAGTCTCACTCCCAATCAGCCCCAGCATTTT. This sequence encodes CASSLTPNQPQHF.

Of note for this clone: One end of the junction does not line up with germline, which may come from a read error. V gene TRBV28 combines with J gene TRBJ1-5, with 9 bases identical to TRBD1. This CDR3 has 11 residues. The germline V gene encodes CDR1 MDHEN and CDR2 SYDVKM. The CDR3 DNA is TGCGGGACAGGGTTTAACCAGCCCCAGCATTTT. Its protein is CGTGFNQPQHF. The whole variable domain, filled in from reference TRBV28 and TRBJ1-5, reads DVKVTQSSRYLVKRTGEKVFLECVQDMDHENMFWYRQDPGLGLRLIYFSYDVKMKEKGDIPEGYSVSREKKERFSLILESASTNQTSMYLCGTGFNQPQHFGDGTRLSIL.

DNA for the CDR3: TGTGCCAGCAGCCAAGATGACAGCTATAGCTCCTATAATTCACCCCTCCACTTT. It specifies CASSQDDSYSSYNSPLHF. The chain combines TRBV4-2 with TRBJ1-6, with D maybe TRBD1 (5 bases). Deletions cut 0 bases from V and 0 bases from J, with 12 bases between. The CDR3 sequence is 18 residues long. CDR1 LGHNA and CDR2 YNFKEQ come from the germline V gene.

The chain uses TRBV19 and TRBJ1-2; D not certain. Germline V gives CDR1 LNHDA, CDR2 SQIVND (reference sequence). Trimming stripped 3 bases from V and 0 bases from J, with 8 bases between. The CDR3 runs 14 residues. Here the CDR3 reads CASSIPSSNYGYTF. The CDR3 DNA reads TGTGCCAGTAGTATCCCTTCTTCTAACTATGGCTACACCTTC.

The genes are TRBV2 and TRBJ1-3; D is unclear. Between the trimmed V and J ends, which lost 6 bases and 4 bases, there was a span of 19 bases. CDR3 length equals 16 residues. Per the germline V gene, CDR1 is SNHLY and CDR2 is FYNNEI. In DNA form, the CDR3 reads TGTGCCAGCAGCCAACCACCGCAGCAGAGGGGAAACACCATATATTTT. Amino acid sequence: CASSQPPQQRGNTIYF.

CDR3 bases: TGTGCCAGCAGCCAGACGGACAGGGGGCACACTGAAGCTTTCTTT. Protein: CASSQTDRGHTEAFF. V gene TRBV3-1 (or the pseudogene TRBV3-2) combines with J gene TRBJ1-1; TRBD1 agrees at 11 bases. The junction had 3 bases not matched to a gene; V was cut back by 3 bases and J by 3 bases. Germline V lookup: CDR1 LGHDT, CDR2 YNNKEL (reference sequence). The CDR3 covers 15 residues.